This T cell receptor (beta chain) was captured by sequencing in a study of T cell responses to AZD1222 COVID-19 vaccine. Germline V gene sequence: CDR1 SEHNR, CDR2 FQNEAQ (reference sequence). CDR3 length: 20 amino acids. V shed 5 bases and J 0 bases; nucleotides not matched to a gene: 15. Regarding this clone: Its target is unknown.

Profiled with immunoSEQ multiplex PCR; TCRdb holds only in-frame clones, not every one. The sample lists around 140,000 clones; approximately 92% were seen once. Notes on the study in general: Spike-specific TCR breadth and depth went up after people got two AZD1222 doses. Reportedly, nearly half of unique spike TCRs recognized epitopes outside B.1.351/B.1.1.7 mutations. Donors were chiefly white British, with a greater number of females, and clonal diversity was perhaps underestimated.

This clonotype was sampled from an adult who received the AZD1222 COVID-19 vaccine. The genes are TRBV7-9 and TRBJ1-6; TRBD1 agrees at 8 bases. Sequenced here: peripheral blood, sampled 28 days after the second AZD1222 dose. The CDR3 DNA follows: TGTGCCAGCAGCAGGACCGGGACAGGCGTTTTTAGCTCCTATAATTCACCCCTCCACTTT. This gives the protein CASSRTGTGVFSSYNSPLHF.